The T cell receptor (beta chain) under discussion was sequenced for a study of a mutant IDH1 vaccine in newly diagnosed glioma. Study-level results: Pseudoprogression seemed unlinked to shifts in top peripheral T cell clonotypes.

With regard to this clone: Its antigen remains unidentified.

Clones were read by immunoSEQ multiplex PCR, and TCRdb kept only the in-frame ones, dropping some. Among about 40,000 clones, 82% were seen once, and the ten largest hold around a sixth. Per germline, CDR1 LNHDA and CDR2 SQIVND (reference sequence). The trim removed 7 bases at V and 0 bases at J, leaving 2 bases unmatched. This CDR3 contains 14 residues. Time point described: week 47, end of study. In every dose of vaccine, 300 ug of mutant IDH1 20-mer peptide was given alongside topical imiquimod. The study enrolled donors with new WHO grade 3 or 4 IDH1-mutant, ATRX-lost astrocytomas. Sample: PBMCs, taken from a glioma patient whose treatment included an IDH1 peptide vaccine. The TCR originated in a man aged 18 to 35 with glioma. Some clones in this sample may be carry-over from other donors' samples. This rearrangement joins TRBV19 to TRBJ2-2, with 7 nucleotides matching TRBD1. CDR3 DNA: TGTGCCAGTACGGACAGGCCGAACACCGGGGAGCTGTTTTTT. Protein product: CASTDRPNTGELFF.